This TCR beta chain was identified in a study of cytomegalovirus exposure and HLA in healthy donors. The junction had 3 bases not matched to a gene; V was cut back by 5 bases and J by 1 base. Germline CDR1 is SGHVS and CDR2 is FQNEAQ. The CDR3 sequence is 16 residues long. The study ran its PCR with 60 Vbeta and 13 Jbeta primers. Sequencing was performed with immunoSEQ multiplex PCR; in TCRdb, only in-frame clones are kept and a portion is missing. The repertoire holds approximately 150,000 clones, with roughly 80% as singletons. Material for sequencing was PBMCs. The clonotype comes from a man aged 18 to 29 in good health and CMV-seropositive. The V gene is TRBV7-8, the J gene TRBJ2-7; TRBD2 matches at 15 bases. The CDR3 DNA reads TGTGCCAGCAGCCGGACTAGCGGGAGGGGGTCCTACGAGCAGTACTTC. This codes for CASSRTSGRGSYEQYF. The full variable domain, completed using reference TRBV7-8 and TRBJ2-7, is GAGVSQSPRYKVAKRGQDVALRCDPISGHVSLFWYQQALGQGPEFLTYFQNEAQLDKSGLPSDRFFAERPEGSVSTLKIQRTQQEDSAVYLCASSRTSGRGSYEQYFGPGTRLTVT.